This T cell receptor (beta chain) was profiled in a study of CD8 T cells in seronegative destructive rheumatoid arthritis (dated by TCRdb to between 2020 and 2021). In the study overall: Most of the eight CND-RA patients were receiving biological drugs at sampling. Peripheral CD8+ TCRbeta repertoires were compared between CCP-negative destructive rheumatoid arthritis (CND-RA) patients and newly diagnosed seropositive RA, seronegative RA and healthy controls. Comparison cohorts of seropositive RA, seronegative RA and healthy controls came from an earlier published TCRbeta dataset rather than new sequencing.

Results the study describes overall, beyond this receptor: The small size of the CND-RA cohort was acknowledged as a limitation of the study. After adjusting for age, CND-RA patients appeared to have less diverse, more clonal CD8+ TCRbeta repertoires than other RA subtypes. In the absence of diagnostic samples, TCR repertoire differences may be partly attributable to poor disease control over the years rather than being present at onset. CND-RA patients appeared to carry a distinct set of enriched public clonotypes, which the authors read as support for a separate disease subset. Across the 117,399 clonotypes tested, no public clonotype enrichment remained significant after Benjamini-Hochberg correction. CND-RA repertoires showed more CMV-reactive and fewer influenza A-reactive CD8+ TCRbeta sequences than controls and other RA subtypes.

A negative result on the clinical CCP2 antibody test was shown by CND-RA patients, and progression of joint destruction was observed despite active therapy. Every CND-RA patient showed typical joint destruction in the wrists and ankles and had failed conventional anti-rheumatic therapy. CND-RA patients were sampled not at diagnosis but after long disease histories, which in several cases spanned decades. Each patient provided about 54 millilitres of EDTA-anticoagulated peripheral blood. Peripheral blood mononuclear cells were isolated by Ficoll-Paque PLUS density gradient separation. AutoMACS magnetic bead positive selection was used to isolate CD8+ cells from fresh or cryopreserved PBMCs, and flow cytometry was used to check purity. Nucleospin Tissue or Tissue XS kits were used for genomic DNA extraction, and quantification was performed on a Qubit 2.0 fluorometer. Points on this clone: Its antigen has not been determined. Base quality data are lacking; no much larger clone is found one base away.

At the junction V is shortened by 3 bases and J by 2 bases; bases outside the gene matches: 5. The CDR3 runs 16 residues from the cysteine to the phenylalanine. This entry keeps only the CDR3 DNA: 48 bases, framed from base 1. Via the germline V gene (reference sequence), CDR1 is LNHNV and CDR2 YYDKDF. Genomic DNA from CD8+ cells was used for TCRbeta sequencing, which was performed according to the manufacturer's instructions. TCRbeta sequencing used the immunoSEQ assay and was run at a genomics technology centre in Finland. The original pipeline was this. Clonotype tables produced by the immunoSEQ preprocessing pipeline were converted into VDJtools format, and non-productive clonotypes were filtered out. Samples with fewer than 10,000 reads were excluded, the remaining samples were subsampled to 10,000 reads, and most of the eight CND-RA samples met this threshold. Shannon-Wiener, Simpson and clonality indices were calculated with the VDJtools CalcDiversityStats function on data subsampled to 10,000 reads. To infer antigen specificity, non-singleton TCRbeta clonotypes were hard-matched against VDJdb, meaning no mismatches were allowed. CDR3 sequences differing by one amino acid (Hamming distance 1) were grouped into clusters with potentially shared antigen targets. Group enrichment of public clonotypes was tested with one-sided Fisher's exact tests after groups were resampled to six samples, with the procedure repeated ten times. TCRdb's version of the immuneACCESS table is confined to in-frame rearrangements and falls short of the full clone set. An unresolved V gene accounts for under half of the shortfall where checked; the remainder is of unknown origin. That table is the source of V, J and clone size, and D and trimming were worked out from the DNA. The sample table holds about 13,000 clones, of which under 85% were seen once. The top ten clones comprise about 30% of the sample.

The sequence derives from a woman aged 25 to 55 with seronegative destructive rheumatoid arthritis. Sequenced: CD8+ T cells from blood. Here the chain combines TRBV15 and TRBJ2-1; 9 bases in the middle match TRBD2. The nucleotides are TGTGCCACCAGCAGGGAGCGGGGGGCCGCCTACAATGAGCAGTTCTTC. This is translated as CATSRERGAAYNEQFF.